Reported below is one T cell receptor (beta chain). The CDR3 sequence is 17 residues long. CDR1 SGHTA and CDR2 FQGTGA come from the germline V gene. Trimming removed 5 bases at V and 5 bases at J, with 21 bases between. This record comes from a study of blood T cell repertoires in COVID-19. At the level of the study: Italy, Spain and the United States were the sources of the convalescent and acute COVID-19 samples. Sample material is recorded as cDNA or gDNA derived from T cells, B-cell-depleted T cells, or PBMCs.

As handled by the study authors: The assay estimated nucleated cells by amplifying reference gene primers. Sequenced by immunoSEQ multiplex PCR; TCRdb stores in-frame clones only, minus some. For V, J and clone size, that table is used; D and trimming come from the DNA. The table has under 250,000 clones, 65% to 90% seen once. Seattle cases were enrolled at active infection and followed longitudinally. The chain couples TRBV7-3 to TRBJ2-2; D may be TRBD2 (6 bases). The specimen was peripheral blood. The TCR comes from a man between 45 and 60 years old with COVID-19, enrolled during active disease. Here the CDR3 DNA reads TGTGCCAGCAGCCCTGTCCCGGGACTTTTTCTTACCGGGGAGCTGTTTTTT. This translates into CASSPVPGLFLTGELFF.